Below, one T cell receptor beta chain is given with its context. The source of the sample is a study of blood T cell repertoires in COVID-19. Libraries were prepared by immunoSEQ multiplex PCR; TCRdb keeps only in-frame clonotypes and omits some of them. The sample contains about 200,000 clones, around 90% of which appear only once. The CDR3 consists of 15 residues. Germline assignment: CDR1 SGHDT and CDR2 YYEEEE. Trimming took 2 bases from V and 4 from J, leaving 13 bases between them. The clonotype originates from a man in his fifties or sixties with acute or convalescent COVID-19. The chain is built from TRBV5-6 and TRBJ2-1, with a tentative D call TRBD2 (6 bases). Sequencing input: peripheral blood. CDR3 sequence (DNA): TGTGCCAGCAGCTTTATAGCGGAGCAGTACAATGAGCAGTTCTTC. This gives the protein CASSFIAEQYNEQFF.